The T cell receptor beta chain under discussion was sequenced for a study of blood T cell repertoires in COVID-19 (dated by TCRdb to 2018 to 2020). Regarding the study in general: The collaborator samples originated in the United States, Italy and Spain and spanned the acute and convalescent phases of COVID-19. The material from the prospective study consisted of cDNA or gDNA derived from T cells, B-cell-depleted T cells, or PBMCs. The dataset comprised deeply sampled blood TCRbeta repertoires from subjects exposed to, actively infected with, or recovered from COVID-19. The repertoires were released in a freely available public database intended as a resource for research on the immune response to SARS-CoV-2. Samples were obtained from the ongoing ImmuneRACE study (first 160 participants) and from 1,254 subjects provided by 6 global collaborators. Nearly every sample came with metadata listing a de-identified subject ID, COVID-19 status, age in years and sex. Where available, HLA class I and class II types were obtained from metadata supplied by the sample provider rather than from assay-based typing.

Comment on this clone: Its antigen specificity is not known. Base qualities are not recorded, but no much larger clone differs from it by a single base.

The paper as a whole reports these results and caveats: Clinical and demographic metadata were provided uncurated, with the amount varying by source and participant.

Via the germline V gene, CDR1 is SGHAT and CDR2 FQNNGV. The CDR3 runs 14 residues from the cysteine to the phenylalanine. The read is trimmed to its CDR3 DNA, 42 bases read in frame from base 1. At the junction V is shortened by 6 bases and J by 1 base; bases outside the gene matches: 2. TCRbeta CDR3 regions were amplified from genomic DNA using the immunoSEQ Assay, a bias-controlled multiplex PCR. The study's own analysis went as follows. Within the assay, amplification of reference gene primers was used to estimate how many nucleated cells each sample contained. To quantify the absolute abundance of each unique TCRbeta CDR3 rearrangement, sequence reads were collapsed and filtered. Productive Simpson clonality was computed per sample as the square root of Simpson's diversity index over productive rearrangements. The table was pulled from immuneACCESS by TCRdb, which kept in-frame rearrangements only. Such tables lose some clones; where checked, under half of the loss comes from unresolved V genes, and the rest has no known cause. From that table come the V and J calls and clone size; the DNA was used to work out D and trimming. This sample gives more than 150,000 clones in total; approximately 80% of them show up just once. Clones ranked in the top ten supply around 11% of the sample.

Participants in the prospective study were aged about 18 to 95 years, lived in some 24 United States geographic areas, and enrolled through a virtual design. To assign participants to cohorts, the prospective study relied on clinical history that participants themselves reported in a screening survey and a study questionnaire. For ImmuneRACE Cohort 3, a participant was defined as recovered based on two consecutive negative NP/OP PCR tests, clearance by a healthcare professional, or resolution of symptoms. Each participant in the prospective study had whole blood, serum and a nasopharyngeal or oropharyngeal swab collected by mobile phlebotomists. Over a 2-month period, participants in the prospective study had the option of providing additional blood draws and questionnaires. Before DNA extraction, blood samples from the prospective study were shipped at room temperature or frozen.

The sequence was obtained from a man aged 40-55 years who had recovered from COVID-19. Recombination linked TRBV11-2 to TRBJ2-3, with 9 central nucleotides matching TRBD2. The sequencing input was PBMCs or T cells enriched from blood (not recorded which). The nucleotides are TGTGCCAGCAGTAGCGGGAGTGGCACAGATACGCAGTATTTT. It translates as CASSSGSGTDTQYF.